These T cell receptor beta chains were read from a single sample in a study of response to subunit inactivated influenza vaccine. TCRdb fed the RT-PCR reads into MiXCR, producing one record per CDR3 protein. This sample has hundreds of thousands of distinct CDR3 sequences, with over 9% found just once. This sample also belongs to another study, concerning T cells expressing NK-cell markers.

The sequenced sample was PBMCs from blood, obtained on the day of vaccination. Receptor source: a man between 50 and 59 years old who received an inactivated influenza vaccine. Each CDR3 is given with its conserved first and last residue. The D gene is left open where the match is weak. Size is omitted from some rows. Given values are once, few, many or a class for expanded clones.

TRBJ2-1,many,TRBV10-3,-,TGTGCCATCAGTACCGCGGGGGCCCCATTTCGACGGAATGAGCAGTTCTTC,CAISTAGAPFRRNEQFF
TRBJ1-1,few,TRBV15,-,TGTGCCACCAGCAGACAGGGGAACACTGAAGCTTTCTTT,CATSRQGNTEAFF
TRBJ2-5,-,TRBV21-1,-,TGTGCCAGCAGCAAGGGAGGGACAGGGAGGGAGGAGACCCAGTACTTC,CASSKGGTGREETQYF
TRBJ2-5,few,TRBV12-3/TRBV12-4,-,TGTGCCAGCAGTTTAGGTCCCTTATATCAGGGAGACCAAGAGACCCAGTACTTC,CASSLGPLYQGDQETQYF
TRBJ2-3,-,TRBV29-1,-,TGCAGCGTTGAACGGCCTCCGAGGGCAGATACGCAGTATTTT,CSVERPPRADTQYF
TRBJ2-5,-,TRBV20-1,-,TGCAGTGCTAGAGTAGGGGTCCAAGAGACCCAGTACTTC,CSARVGVQETQYF
TRBJ2-5,few,TRBV11-2,TRBD2,TGTGCCAGCAGTGACAGACTAGCTTTAGAGACCCAGTACTTC,CASSDRLALETQYF
TRBJ1-2,few,TRBV7-9,TRBD1,TGTGCCAGCAGCTTGGGGGACAGGGTTAACTATGGCTACACCTTC,CASSLGDRVNYGYTF
TRBJ2-3,-,TRBV3-1,TRBD2,TGTGCCAGCAGCCAAGCGGGAGGAGGTACGCAGTATTTT,CASSQAGGGTQYF
TRBJ2-7,few,TRBV19,TRBD2,TGTGCCAGTAGTATTGGACTAGCGGGGCCCTACGAGCAGTACTTC,CASSIGLAGPYEQYF
TRBJ2-2,many,TRBV3-1,-,TGTGCCAGTCGCCCAGGATTGAACACCGGGGAGCTGTTTTTT,CASRPGLNTGELFF
TRBJ1-6,-,TRBV12-3/TRBV12-4,TRBD1,TGTGCCAGCAGATACGACAGGGGTTATTCACCCCTCCACTTT,CASRYDRGYSPLHF
TRBJ2-3,many,TRBV5-1,TRBD2,TGCGCCAGCAGCTTGGGGGCTAGCGGTTCTAGCACAGATACGCAGTATTTT,CASSLGASGSSTDTQYF
TRBJ2-2,few,TRBV6-1,-,TGTGCCAGCAGGTCCGGGACACTGAACACCGGGGAGCTGTTTTTT,CASRSGTLNTGELFF
TRBJ1-1,few,TRBV4-3,TRBD1,TGCGCCAGCAGCCAAGATATCATCAGGGGGCTGAACACTGAAGCTTTCTTT,CASSQDIIRGLNTEAFF
TRBJ2-3,-,TRBV20-1,-,TGCAGTGCTAGCCAGAGCACAGATACGCAGTATTTT,CSASQSTDTQYF
TRBJ2-1,-,TRBV7-9,TRBD2,TGTGCCAGCAGCTTAGCTACTAGCGACAATGAGCAGTTCTTC,CASSLATSDNEQFF
TRBJ1-1,few,TRBV5-1,-,TGCGCCAGCAGCTTGGGGGGGGCCCTTAGGTTCATGAACACTGAAGCTTTCTTT,CASSLGGALRFMNTEAFF
TRBJ2-1,many,TRBV20-1,TRBD2,TGCAGTGCGCGTTCTGTCACTAGCGGGAACAATGAGCAGTTCTTC,CSARSVTSGNNEQFF
TRBJ1-1,-,TRBV12-3/TRBV12-4,TRBD1,TGTGCCAGCAGCCCGACCGGACAGGGAGAGACTGAAGCTTTCTTT,CASSPTGQGETEAFF
TRBJ1-1,-,TRBV6-1,-,TGTGCCAGCACGTTAAGACTCACTGAAGCTTTCTTT,CASTLRLTEAFF
TRBJ2-1,few,TRBV12-3/TRBV12-4,-,TGTGCCAGCAGTTCCCTATTCGGTTTCTCCTACAATGAGCAGTTCTTC,CASSSLFGFSYNEQFF
TRBJ1-5,-,TRBV12-3/TRBV12-4,TRBD1,TGTGCCAGCACCACCGGGACAGTTGGTCAGCCCCAGCATTTT,CASTTGTVGQPQHF
TRBJ1-2,few,TRBV7-2,-,TGTGCCAGCAGCTTAGCGGGGGGGCCACTTGACTATGGCTACACCTTC,CASSLAGGPLDYGYTF
TRBJ1-4,few,TRBV15,-,TGTGCCACCAGCAGAGATCTTTTCATAGGTGAAAAACTGTTTTTT,CATSRDLFIGEKLFF
TRBJ2-3,-,TRBV27,-,TGTGCCAGCAGCTCGGGGGCATTAACTCCCGCAGATACGCAGTATTTT,CASSSGALTPADTQYF
TRBJ2-1,few,TRBV29-1,TRBD1,TGCAGCGTTGTTGGGGACAGGGCCTACAATGAGCAGTTCTTC,CSVVGDRAYNEQFF
TRBJ2-1,many,TRBV5-5,TRBD2,TGTGCCAGCAGCTTTAGACTAGCGGGAGTTTATGAGCAGTTCTTC,CASSFRLAGVYEQFF
TRBJ2-2,few,TRBV10-3,TRBD1,TGTGCCATCAGTGAGGGACAGGGACGAACCGGGGAGCTGTTTTTT,CAISEGQGRTGELFF
TRBJ1-1,-,TRBV4-3,-,TGCGCCAGCAGCCAAGGGGTACGGACTTTGAACACTGAAGCTTTCTTT,CASSQGVRTLNTEAFF
TRBJ2-5,many,TRBV5-1,-,TGCGCCAGCAGCTTGGGATCAGAGACCCAGTACTTC,CASSLGSETQYF
TRBJ2-2,few,TRBV20-1,TRBD2,TGCAGTGCTAGAATGAGCGGGAGGGGTGTCGGGGAGCTGTTTTTT,CSARMSGRGVGELFF
TRBJ2-7,-,TRBV5-6,TRBD1,TGTGCCAGCAGCATATACAGGGGCGAGCAGTACTTC,CASSIYRGEQYF
TRBJ1-4,few,TRBV2,-,TGTGCCAGCAGTCGGAGCGAAAAACTGTTTTTT,CASSRSEKLFF
TRBJ2-1,few,TRBV6-1,TRBD2,TGTGCCAGCTGGTCCGGGGGGGCTCTCTCGCTTAACAATGAGCAGTTCTTC,CASWSGGALSLNNEQFF
TRBJ2-1,-,TRBV12-5,-,TGTGCTAGTGGTTTGTCACGGACTTCCTACAATGAGCAGTTCTTC,CASGLSRTSYNEQFF
TRBJ2-7,-,TRBV5-1,TRBD1,TGCGCCAGCAGCATGGGGGACAGGGGCGAGCAGTACTTC,CASSMGDRGEQYF
TRBJ2-7,-,TRBV4-1,TRBD2,TGCGCCAGCAGCCAAGATGTAGCGTGGCGGGGGAGCGAGCAGTACTTC,CASSQDVAWRGSEQYF
TRBJ1-6,few,TRBV5-1,-,TGCGCCAGCAGCTTGACAGGCGTGAGGTATAATTCACCCCTCCACTTT,CASSLTGVRYNSPLHF
TRBJ2-3,-,TRBV7-2,-,TGTGCCAGCAGCCCTGAATATGGGGTGGCAGATACGCAGTATTTT,CASSPEYGVADTQYF